This TCR beta chain was captured in a study of blood T cell repertoires in COVID-19. Whole-study context: Donors in the United States, Italy and Spain gave samples during acute or convalescent COVID-19.

The table came from immunoSEQ multiplex PCR; TCRdb's copy has only in-frame clones and leaves some out. The sample contains 75,000 to 95,000 clones, 72% of which appear only once. Germline lookup yields CDR1 LNHDA and CDR2 SQIVND (reference sequence). This CDR3 is 15 amino acids long. Trimming cost V 0 bases and J 1 base, with 10 bases left between them. The chain recombines TRBV19 with TRBJ2-7, with D hard to call. The sample taken for sequencing was peripheral blood. The source is a woman aged 55-70 years in a cohort sampled during active or convalescent COVID-19. The CDR3 sequence is CASSIEGGASYEQYF. CDR3 sequence (DNA): TGTGCCAGTAGTATAGAAGGCGGAGCATCCTACGAGCAGTACTTC.